The rows below give T cell receptor beta chains drawn from one sample of a study of Ad26.COV2.S vaccination and SARS-CoV-2 variants. The protocol was immunoSEQ multiplex PCR, while the TCRdb copy is restricted to in-frame clones and leaves out a portion. Of over 350,000 clones listed, more than 85% are singletons. The sample consisted of peripheral blood, taken in a trial of Ad26.COV2.S vaccine versus placebo. These receptor sequences come from a person aged 18-60 years who received the Ad26.COV2.S COVID-19 vaccine or a placebo. The CDR3 runs from the conserved cysteine through the conserved F or W.

V gene	CDR3 protein
TRBV4-1	CASSLGRQGRGNTIYF
TRBV9	CASSVEADNWRNTIYF
TRBV24-1	CATSESGGRGGYTF
TRBV6-6	CASSYSGLGGNEQFF
TRBV27	CASSSAGARTGELFF
TRBV5-1	CASSSGLSYEQYF
TRBV15	CATSRRGMDKRPKLFF
TRBV4-1	CASSQVTSGGARETQYF
TRBV7-2	CASSPDWREPNTGELFF
TRBV19	CASSTTGGTYEQYF
TRBV3-1/TRBV3-2	CASSQDQQRGYEQYF
TRBV11-2	CASSLLSVEQFF
TRBV5-1	CASSSRGDLGETQYF
TRBV19	CASSIVAGNTEAFF
TRBV25-1	CASSPRQSSYNSPLHF
TRBV4-3	CASSPYGELANEKLFF
TRBV5-1	CASSLAPMGTYNQPQHF
TRBV4-1	CASSQAWDRGHLTDTQYF
TRBV9	CASSVEGVENSPLHF
TRBV2	CASSRTGVNYGYTF
TRBV5-4	CASSSKRTNTGELFF
TRBV5-8	CASSRWGQGSDTQYF
TRBV29-1	CSVEKVDTQYF
TRBV12-5	CASGFTRRGRDGREAMNTEAFF
TRBV18	CASSPDRLGNTIYF
TRBV7-2	CASSPRTVYGYTF
TRBV6-6	CASSYSGPYEQYF
TRBV19	CASSIFVDSPLHF
TRBV15	CATSRGTSGQETQYF
TRBV5-4	CASSRKETGGGPYEQYF
TRBV20-1	CSARPGYGYTF
TRBV12-3/TRBV12-4	CASSFEGHTEAFF
TRBV7-2	CASSLSRGATYNEQFF
TRBV12-3/TRBV12-4	CASSGQGWNTIYF
TRBV7-7	CASSSTGVETQYF
TRBV5-1	CASSFGGTYDEQYF
TRBV5-8	CASSLVRGEQYF
TRBV7-7	CASSPNPGLGDTQYF
TRBV6-1	CASSEVSGANVLTF
TRBV29-1	CSVEAGDGYTF
TRBV27	CATRQTGTQPQHF
TRBV25-1	CASSDSMDTIYF
TRBV10-1	CASRDELSTEAFF
TRBV5-1	CASSLGQGRYEQYF
TRBV5-1	CASSLARSYEQYF
TRBV3-1/TRBV3-2	CASSPFSGSGANVLTF
TRBV5-4	CASSLAGYSGANVLTF
TRBV4-3	CASSQDEAGGTGDEQFF
TRBV5-1	CASSLEPAYNSPLHF
TRBV9	CASSIQGENYGYTF
TRBV3-1/TRBV3-2	CASSQEWGTGFGYTF
TRBV7-8	CASDVGGLSTGELFF
TRBV19	CASSRQGADGYTF
TRBV7-2	CASSFGQNYGYTF
TRBV19	CASSFPTDMNTEAFF
TRBV28	CASRPGQGLPGELFF
TRBV12-3/TRBV12-4	CASSFAGFAGYTF
TRBV5-5	CASSLPGLGDTQYF